The T cell receptor (beta chain) under discussion was sequenced for a study of blood T cell repertoires in COVID-19. For recovered donors of Cohort 3, there were two negative PCRs, clearance, or symptom resolution. Profiling relied on immunoSEQ multiplex PCR, and the TCRdb table lists in-frame clones only, not all of them. The sample includes some 530,000 clones, approximately 86% of them seen just once. Germline V gives CDR1 SGHRS, CDR2 YFSETQ. The CDR3 has 15 amino acids. The germline V and J ends were trimmed by 1 base and 0 bases, with 11 bases remaining between them. The TCR sequence derives from a woman aged 60 to 75 who had recovered from COVID-19. Sequencing used PBMCs or T cells enriched from blood (not recorded which). The gene calls are TRBV5-1 and TRBJ2-7; TRBD2 is a possible D gene (6 bases). CDR3 residues: CASSLSSGSSYEQYF. The CDR3 nucleotides read TGCGCCAGCAGCTTGAGTAGCGGTAGCTCCTACGAGCAGTACTTC.